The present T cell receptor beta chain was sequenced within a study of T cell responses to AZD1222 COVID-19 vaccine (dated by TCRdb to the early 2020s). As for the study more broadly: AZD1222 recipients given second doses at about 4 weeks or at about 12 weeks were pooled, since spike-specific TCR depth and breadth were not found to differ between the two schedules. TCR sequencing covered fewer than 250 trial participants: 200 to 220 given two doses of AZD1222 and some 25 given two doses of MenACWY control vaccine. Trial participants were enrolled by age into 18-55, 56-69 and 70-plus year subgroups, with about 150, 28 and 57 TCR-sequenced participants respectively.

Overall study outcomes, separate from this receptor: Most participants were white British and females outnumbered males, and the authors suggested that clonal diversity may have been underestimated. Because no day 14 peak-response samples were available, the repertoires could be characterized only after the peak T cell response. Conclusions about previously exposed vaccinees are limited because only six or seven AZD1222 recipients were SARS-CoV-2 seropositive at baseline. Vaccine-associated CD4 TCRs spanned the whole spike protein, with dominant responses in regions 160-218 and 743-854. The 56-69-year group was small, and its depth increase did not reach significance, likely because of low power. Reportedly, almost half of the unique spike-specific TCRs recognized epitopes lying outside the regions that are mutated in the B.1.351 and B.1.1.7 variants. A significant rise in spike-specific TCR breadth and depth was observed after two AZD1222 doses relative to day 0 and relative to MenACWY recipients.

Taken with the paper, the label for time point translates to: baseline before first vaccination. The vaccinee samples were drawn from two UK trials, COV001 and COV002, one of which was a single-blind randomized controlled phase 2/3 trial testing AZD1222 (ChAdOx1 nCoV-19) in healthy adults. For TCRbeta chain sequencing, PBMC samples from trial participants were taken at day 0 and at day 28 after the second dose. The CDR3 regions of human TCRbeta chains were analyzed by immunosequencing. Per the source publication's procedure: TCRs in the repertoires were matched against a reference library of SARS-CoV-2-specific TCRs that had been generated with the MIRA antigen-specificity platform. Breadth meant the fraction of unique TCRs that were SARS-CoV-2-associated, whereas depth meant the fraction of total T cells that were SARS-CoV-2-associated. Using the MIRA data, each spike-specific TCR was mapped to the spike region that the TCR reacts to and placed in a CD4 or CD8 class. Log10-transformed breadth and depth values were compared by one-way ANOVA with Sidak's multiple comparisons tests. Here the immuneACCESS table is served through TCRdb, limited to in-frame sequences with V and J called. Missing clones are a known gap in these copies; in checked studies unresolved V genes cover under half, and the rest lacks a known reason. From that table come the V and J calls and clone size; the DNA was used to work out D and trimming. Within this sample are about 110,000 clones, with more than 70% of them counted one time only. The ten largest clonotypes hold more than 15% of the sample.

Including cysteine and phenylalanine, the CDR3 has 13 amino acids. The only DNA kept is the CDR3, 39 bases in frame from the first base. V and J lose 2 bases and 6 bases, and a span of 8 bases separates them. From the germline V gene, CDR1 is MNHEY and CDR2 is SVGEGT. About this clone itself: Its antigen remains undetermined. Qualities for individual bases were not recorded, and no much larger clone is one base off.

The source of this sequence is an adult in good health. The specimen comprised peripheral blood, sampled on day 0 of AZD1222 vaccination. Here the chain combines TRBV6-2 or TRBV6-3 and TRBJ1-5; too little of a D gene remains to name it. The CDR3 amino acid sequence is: CASSYRLVQPQHF. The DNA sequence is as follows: TGTGCCAGCAGTTACCGGTTGGTTCAGCCCCAGCATTTT.